Reported below is one T cell receptor (beta chain). The data were taken from a study of cytomegalovirus exposure and HLA in healthy donors. The primer mix had 60 Vbeta and 13 Jbeta primers. Profiling relied on immunoSEQ multiplex PCR, and the TCRdb table lists in-frame clones only, not all of them. Among more than 85,000 clones listed, 69% were seen once. Input material: PBMCs. The sequence came from a young man in good health and CMV-seronegative.

This chain's CDR3 is CASALTGTVYEQYF. The DNA of the CDR3 is TGTGCCAGCGCCCTCACAGGGACCGTCTACGAGCAGTACTTC. The J gene is TRBJ2-7, the V gene TRBV4-2; TRBD1 is a possible D gene (6 bases). Germline assignment: CDR1 LGHNA and CDR2 YNFKEQ. This CDR3 region has 14 residues. V was clipped by 8 bases and J by 3 bases, with 17 bases between them.